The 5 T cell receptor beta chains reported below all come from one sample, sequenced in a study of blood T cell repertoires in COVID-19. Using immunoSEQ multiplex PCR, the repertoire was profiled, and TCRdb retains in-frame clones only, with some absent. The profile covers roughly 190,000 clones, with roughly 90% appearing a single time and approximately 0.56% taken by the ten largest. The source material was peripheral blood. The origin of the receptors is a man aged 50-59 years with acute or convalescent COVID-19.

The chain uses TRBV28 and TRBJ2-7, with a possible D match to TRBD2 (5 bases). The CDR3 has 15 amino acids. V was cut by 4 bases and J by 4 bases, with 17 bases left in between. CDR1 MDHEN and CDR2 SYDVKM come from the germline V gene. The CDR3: CASSSPRAGGYEQYF. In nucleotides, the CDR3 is TGTGCCAGCAGTTCCCCCCGGGCAGGAGGATACGAGCAGTACTTC.

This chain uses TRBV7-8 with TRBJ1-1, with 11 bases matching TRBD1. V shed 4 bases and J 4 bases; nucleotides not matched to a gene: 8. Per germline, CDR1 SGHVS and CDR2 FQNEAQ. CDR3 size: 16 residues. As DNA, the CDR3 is TGTGCCAGCAGCTCCGGGACAGGGGGAGCCTTCACTGAAGCTTTCTTT. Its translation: CASSSGTGGAFTEAFF.

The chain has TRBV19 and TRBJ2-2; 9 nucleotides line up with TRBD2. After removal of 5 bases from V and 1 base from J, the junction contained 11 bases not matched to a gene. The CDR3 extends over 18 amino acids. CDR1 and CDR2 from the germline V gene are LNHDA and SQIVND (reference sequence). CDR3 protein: CASSYRLAENKNTGELFF. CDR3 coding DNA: TGTGCCAGTAGTTACCGACTAGCGGAAAATAAGAACACCGGGGAGCTGTTTTTT.

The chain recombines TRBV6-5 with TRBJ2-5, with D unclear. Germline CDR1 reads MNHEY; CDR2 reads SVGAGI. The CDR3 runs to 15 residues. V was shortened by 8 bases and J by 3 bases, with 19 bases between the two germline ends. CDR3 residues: CASGHLPVRKETQYF. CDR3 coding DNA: TGTGCCAGCGGCCACCTCCCCGTCAGAAAAGAGACCCAGTACTTC.

The chain's CDR3 is CASSLGLDRMAFF. DNA of the CDR3: TGTGCCAGCAGCTTAGGATTGGACAGGATGGCTTTCTTT. The chain recombines TRBV7-9 with TRBJ1-1; 7 bases match TRBD1. CDR1 and CDR2 (germline): SEHNR, FQNEAQ (reference sequence). The CDR3 totals 13 residues. Trimming at V came to 1 base and at J to 11 bases, leaving 7 bases not matched to a gene.